This T cell receptor beta chain was recovered during a study of T cells after yellow fever vaccination. Study summary: In the case of low-cell-number fractions, SMART-Seq v4 Ultra Low Input was used for preparation.

This CDR3 is built from 14 residues. The junction had 8 bases not matched to a gene; V was cut back by 8 bases and J by 2 bases. Germline V gene lookup returns CDR1 SQVTM and CDR2 ANQGSEA. With regard to this clonotype: No antigen is known for it.

Points from the study as a whole: Shared CD4/CD8 clonotypes were a small share, likely from convergent recombination. Re-detected after boosting: most primary clones, 95% to 98% of CD4 and roughly 88% of CD8.

MiXCR was run by TCRdb on the 5' RACE reads, yielding one entry per CDR3 protein. Counted here are some 670,000 distinct CDR3 sequences, roughly 12% occurring once; the ten biggest clones make up 14% to 15%. The source was PBMCs, collected on the day of the yellow fever booster vaccination. The chain carries TRBV29-1 and TRBJ2-3; 9 bases line up with TRBD1. The TCR comes from a man aged 25 to 40 who received the YFV17D yellow fever vaccine. The CDR3 is CSMRQGGPTDTQYF. The CDR3 DNA reads as TGCAGCATGAGACAGGGGGGGCCCACAGATACGCAGTATTTT.